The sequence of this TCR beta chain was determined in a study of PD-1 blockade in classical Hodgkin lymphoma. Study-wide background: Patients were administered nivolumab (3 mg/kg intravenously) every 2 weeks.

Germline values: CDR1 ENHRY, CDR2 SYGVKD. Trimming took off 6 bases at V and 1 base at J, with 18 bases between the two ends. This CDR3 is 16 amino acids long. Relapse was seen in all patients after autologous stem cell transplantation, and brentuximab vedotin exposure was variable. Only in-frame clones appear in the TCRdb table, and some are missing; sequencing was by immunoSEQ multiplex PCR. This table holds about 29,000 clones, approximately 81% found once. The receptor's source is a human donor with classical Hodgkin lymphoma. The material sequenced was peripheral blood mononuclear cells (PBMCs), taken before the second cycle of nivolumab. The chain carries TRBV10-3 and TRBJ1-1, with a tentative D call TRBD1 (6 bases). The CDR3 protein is CAISPDRTRANTEAFF. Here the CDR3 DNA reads TGTGCCATCAGCCCCGACAGGACGCGGGCGAACACTGAAGCTTTCTTT.